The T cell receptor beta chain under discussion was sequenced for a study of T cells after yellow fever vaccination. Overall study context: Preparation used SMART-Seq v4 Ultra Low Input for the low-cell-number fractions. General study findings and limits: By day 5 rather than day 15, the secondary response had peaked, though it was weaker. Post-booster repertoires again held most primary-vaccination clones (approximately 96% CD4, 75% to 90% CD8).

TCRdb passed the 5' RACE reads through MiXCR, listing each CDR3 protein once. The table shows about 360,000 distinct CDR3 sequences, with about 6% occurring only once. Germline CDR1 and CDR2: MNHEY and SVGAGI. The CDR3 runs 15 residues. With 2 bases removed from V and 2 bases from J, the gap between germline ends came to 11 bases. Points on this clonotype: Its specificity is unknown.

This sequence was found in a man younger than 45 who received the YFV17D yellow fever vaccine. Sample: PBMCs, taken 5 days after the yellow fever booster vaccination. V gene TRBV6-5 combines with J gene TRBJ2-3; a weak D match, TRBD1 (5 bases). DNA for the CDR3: TGTGCCAGCAGTTACCCAGGGTCTCCCACAGATACGCAGTATTTT. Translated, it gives CASSYPGSPTDTQYF.